This T cell receptor beta chain was recovered during a study of memory CD4+ T cells and cytomegalovirus serostatus. Overall study: Donors were healthy Belgian adults, under ten CMV seropositive and 20 to 25 seronegative.

Of note for this clone: What it binds is unknown.

The germline V and J ends were trimmed by 0 bases and 10 bases, with 10 bases remaining between them. The CDR3 runs to 12 residues. Germline CDR1 SGHNT, CDR2 YYREEE (reference sequence). The method was immunoSEQ multiplex PCR; TCRdb's version includes in-frame clones alone and lacks a portion of them. This table has some 46,000 clones, more than 60% appearing once. The sort gate was single viable CD3+CD4+CD8-CD45RO+ cells for memory CD4+ T cells. Study results and caveats: CD4+ memory repertoires contained about two fifths of the 164 reported CMV TCRbeta sequences.

The clonotype originates from an adult in good health and CMV-seronegative. The sample was memory CD4+ T cells from blood. The chain couples TRBV5-4 to TRBJ1-2; D is uncertain. In DNA form, the CDR3 reads TGTGCCAGCAGCTTGGCGCAGATTGACTACACCTTC. Its protein product is CASSLAQIDYTF.